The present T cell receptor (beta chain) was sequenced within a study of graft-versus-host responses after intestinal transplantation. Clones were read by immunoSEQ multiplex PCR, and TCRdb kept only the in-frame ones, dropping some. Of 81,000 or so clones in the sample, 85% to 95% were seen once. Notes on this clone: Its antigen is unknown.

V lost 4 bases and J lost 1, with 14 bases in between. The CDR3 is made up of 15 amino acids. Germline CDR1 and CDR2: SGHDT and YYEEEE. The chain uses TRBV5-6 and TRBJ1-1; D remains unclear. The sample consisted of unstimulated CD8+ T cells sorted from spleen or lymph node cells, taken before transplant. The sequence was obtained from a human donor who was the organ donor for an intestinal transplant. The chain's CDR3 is CASSPEGKGNTEAFF. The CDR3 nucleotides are TGTGCCAGCAGCCCGGAGGGTAAAGGGAACACTGAAGCTTTCTTT. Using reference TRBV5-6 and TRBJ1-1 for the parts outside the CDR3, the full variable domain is DAGVTQSPTHLIKTRGQQVTLRCSPKSGHDTVSWYQQALGQGPQFIFQYYEEEERQRGNFPDRFSGHQFPNYSSELNVNALLLGDSALYLCASSPEGKGNTEAFFGQGTRLTVV.